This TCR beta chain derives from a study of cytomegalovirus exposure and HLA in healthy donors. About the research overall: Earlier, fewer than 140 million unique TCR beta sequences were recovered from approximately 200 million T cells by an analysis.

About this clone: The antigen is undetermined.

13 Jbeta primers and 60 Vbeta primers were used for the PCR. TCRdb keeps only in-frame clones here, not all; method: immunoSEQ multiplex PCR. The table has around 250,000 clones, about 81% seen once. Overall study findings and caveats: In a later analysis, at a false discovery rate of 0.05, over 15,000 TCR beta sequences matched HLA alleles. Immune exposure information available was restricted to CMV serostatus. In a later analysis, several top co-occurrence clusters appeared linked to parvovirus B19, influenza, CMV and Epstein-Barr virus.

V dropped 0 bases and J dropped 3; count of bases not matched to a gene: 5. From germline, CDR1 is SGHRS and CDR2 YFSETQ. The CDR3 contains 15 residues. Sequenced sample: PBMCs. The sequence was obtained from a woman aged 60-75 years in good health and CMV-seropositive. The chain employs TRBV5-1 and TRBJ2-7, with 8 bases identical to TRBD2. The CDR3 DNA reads TGCGCCAGCAGCTTGGTCGGGGGGGTGGACTACGAGCAGTACTTC. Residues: CASSLVGGVDYEQYF. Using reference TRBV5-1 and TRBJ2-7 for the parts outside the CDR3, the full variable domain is KAGVTQTPRYLIKTRGQQVTLSCSPISGHRSVSWYQQTPGQGLQFLFEYFSETQRNKGNFPGRFSGRQFSNSRSEMNVSTLELGDSALYLCASSLVGGVDYEQYFGPGTRLTVT.